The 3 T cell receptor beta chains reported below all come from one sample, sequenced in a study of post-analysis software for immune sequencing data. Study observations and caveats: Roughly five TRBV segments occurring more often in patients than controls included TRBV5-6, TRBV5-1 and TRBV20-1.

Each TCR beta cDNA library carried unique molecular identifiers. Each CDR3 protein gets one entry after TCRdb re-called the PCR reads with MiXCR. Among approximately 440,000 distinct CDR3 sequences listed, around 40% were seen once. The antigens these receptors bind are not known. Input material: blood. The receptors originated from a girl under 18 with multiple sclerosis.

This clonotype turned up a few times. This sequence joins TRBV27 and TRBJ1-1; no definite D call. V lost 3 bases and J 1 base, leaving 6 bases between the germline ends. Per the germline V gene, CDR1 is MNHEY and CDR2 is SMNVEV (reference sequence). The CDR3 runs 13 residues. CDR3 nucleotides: TGTGCCAGCAGTTTTTCGGCGAACACTGAAGCTTTCTTT. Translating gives CASSFSANTEAFF.

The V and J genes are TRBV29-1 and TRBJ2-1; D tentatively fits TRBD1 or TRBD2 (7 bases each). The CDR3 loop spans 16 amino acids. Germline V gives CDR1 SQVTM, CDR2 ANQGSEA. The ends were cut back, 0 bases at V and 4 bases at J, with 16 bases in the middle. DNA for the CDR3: TGCAGCGTTGAAGATCCAGGGGGAGGGGGATACAATGAGCAGTTCTTC. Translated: CSVEDPGGGGYNEQFF.

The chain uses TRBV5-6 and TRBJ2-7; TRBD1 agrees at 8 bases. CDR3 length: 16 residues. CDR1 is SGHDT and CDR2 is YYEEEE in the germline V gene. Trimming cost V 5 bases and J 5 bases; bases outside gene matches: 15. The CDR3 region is CASRKETSRGLHEQYF. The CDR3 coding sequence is TGTGCCAGCAGGAAGGAGACCAGCAGGGGGCTTCACGAGCAGTACTTC.